Presented here are 20 T cell receptor beta chains from one specimen sequenced in a study of siplizumab effects on memory and regulatory T cells (dated by TCRdb to between 2018 and 2021). Library generation was performed with the immunoSEQ multiplex PCR assay. TCRdb obtained this table from immuneACCESS and retained in-frame rearrangements with V and J assigned. These tables miss some clones; where compared with another copy, unresolved V genes account for less than half of the shortfall, and the remainder is unexplained. This sample is represented by over 100,000 clones; just over 90% of them were singletons. The ten largest clonotypes hold around 0.73% of the sample. The sequencing input was Tregs sorted from blood. These receptor sequences come from a human donor in good health.

V usage is TRBV4-2 and J usage is TRBJ2-6; D tentatively reads TRBD1 or TRBD2 (5 bases each). Germline loops: CDR1 LGHNA, CDR2 YNFKEQ. Trimming removed 0 bases from V and 0 bases from J, with 12 bases in between. The CDR3 loop spans 18 amino acids. CDR3 DNA: TGTGCCAGCAGCCAAGACTACGCAGGGAGCTCTGGGGCCAACGTCCTGACTTTC. Translated: CASSQDYAGSSGANVLTF.

The chain is built from TRBV5-1 and TRBJ1-2; the D gene is possibly TRBD1 (6 bases). Germline lookup yields CDR1 SGHRS and CDR2 YFSETQ. Trimming took off 4 bases at V and 3 bases at J, with 16 bases between the two ends. CDR3 length: 15 residues. This CDR3 reads CASSLPGQLDYGYTF. DNA for the CDR3: TGCGCCAGCAGCCTCCCGGGACAACTGGACTATGGCTACACCTTC.

The J gene is TRBJ1-3, the V gene TRBV27; TRBD1 matches 11 bases. The CDR3 extends over 15 amino acids. The V gene's germline CDR1 is MNHEY and CDR2 SMNVEV (reference sequence). V shed 6 bases, J shed 5 bases, and the junction held 6 bases outside the gene matches. The CDR3 protein is CASSYGTGGRNTIYF. In DNA, the CDR3 is TGTGCCAGCAGCTACGGGACAGGGGGACGAAACACCATATATTTT.

The V call is TRBV6-6, the J call TRBJ1-2, with D possibly being TRBD1 (5 bases). Germline V CDR1 and CDR2: MNHNY, SVGAGI (reference sequence). Trimming took off 4 bases at V and 8 bases at J, with 20 bases between the two ends. The CDR3 covers 15 residues. CDR3: CASSSEGTGAVGYTF. The CDR3 region has the DNA TGTGCCAGCAGTTCCGAAGGGACGGGAGCTGTAGGCTACACCTTC.

CDR3 in amino acids: CASSPQNRGGTIYF. The CDR3 DNA is TGTGCCAGCTCACCACAAAACAGGGGAGGCACCATATATTTT. The chain is built from TRBV18 and TRBJ1-3, with TRBD1 identical over 7 bases. The CDR3 totals 14 residues. The V and J ends lost 1 base and 9 bases, in that order; junction bases with no gene match: 6. CDR1 is KGHSH and CDR2 is LQKENI in the germline V gene.

This chain joins TRBV14 and TRBJ1-2, with a possible D match to TRBD1 (5 bases). Looked up from germline, CDR1 is SGHDN and CDR2 is FVKESK. The CDR3 runs 15 residues. Trimming shortened V by 3 bases and J by 4 bases, and 15 bases separated the two germline ends. The CDR3 bases are TGTGCCAGCAGCCATCGGGGACCTTTCAGCTATGGCTACACCTTC. This sequence encodes CASSHRGPFSYGYTF. Combining the CDR3 with reference TRBV14 and TRBJ1-2 gives the whole variable domain EAGVTQFPSHSVIEKGQTVTLRCDPISGHDNLYWYRRVMGKEIKFLLHFVKESKQDESGMPNNRFLAERTGGTYSTLKVQPAELEDSGVYFCASSHRGPFSYGYTFGSGTRLTVV.

This clone showed up just once. The chain is built from TRBV5-1 and TRBJ2-7; TRBD1 matches 9 bases. Trimming cost V 5 bases and J 6 bases; bases outside gene matches: 9. The germline V gene has CDR1 SGHRS and CDR2 YFSETQ. The CDR3 covers 14 residues. The DNA for the CDR3 is TGCGCCAGCAGTTTGAGGACAGGGGTACGCGAGCAGTACTTC. It encodes CASSLRTGVREQYF.

The CDR3 spells CASSLMGAGNTIYF. The DNA for the CDR3 is TGTGCCAGCAGCTTGATGGGGGCAGGAAACACCATATATTTT. The chain has TRBV5-6 and TRBJ1-3, with D tentatively TRBD1 (6 bases). V shed 1 base and J shed 4 bases, with 9 bases lying between them. CDR1 SGHDT and CDR2 YYEEEE come from the germline V gene. The CDR3 runs to 14 residues.

V usage is TRBV5-1 and J usage is TRBJ2-7; D is possibly TRBD1 or TRBD2 (6 bases each). The CDR3 runs 13 residues. Germline V lookup: CDR1 SGHRS, CDR2 YFSETQ. Trimming removed 3 bases at V and 5 bases at J, with 12 bases between. CDR3 in DNA: TGCGCCAGCAGCTGGGGGGCTTATGACGAGCAGTACTTC. Translating gives CASSWGAYDEQYF.

This clone has just one count. This chain joins TRBV6-4 and TRBJ2-5; 9 bases map to TRBD2. CDR3 length: 18 amino acids. Trimming removed 2 bases from V and 5 bases from J; junction bases left unmatched: 15. Germline V gives CDR1 MRHNA, CDR2 SNTAGT. This CDR3 reads CASSDEENWREGGETQYF. The CDR3 region has the DNA TGTGCCAGCAGTGACGAAGAAAATTGGCGGGAGGGTGGGGAGACCCAGTACTTC.

V usage is TRBV27 and J usage is TRBJ2-6; 9 bases map to TRBD1. After removal of 5 bases from V and 0 bases from J, the junction contained 8 bases not matched to a gene. The CDR3 covers 18 residues. Germline CDR1 and CDR2: MNHEY and SMNVEV (reference sequence). The CDR3, as DNA: TGTGCCAGCAGTGCCCGAGGGACAGGGAACTCTGGGGCCAACGTCCTGACTTTC. The encoded protein is CASSARGTGNSGANVLTF.

The table lists this clone with a few counts. The chain combines TRBV19 with TRBJ1-5, with 10 bases that match TRBD1. Looked up from germline, CDR1 is LNHDA and CDR2 is SQIVND (reference sequence). The V segment lost 7 bases and the J segment 2 bases; nucleotides outside the gene matches: 5. The CDR3 loop spans 15 amino acids. The CDR3: CASKLTGGGNQPQHF. As DNA, the CDR3 is TGTGCCAGTAAATTGACAGGGGGCGGCAATCAGCCCCAGCATTTT.

The chain couples TRBV19 to TRBJ1-5; TRBD1 might be the D (6 bases). The CDR3 loop spans 17 amino acids. Trimming pared 3 bases from V and 4 bases from J, leaving 19 bases between. The germline CDR1 and CDR2 sequences are LNHDA and SQIVND (reference sequence). In DNA, the CDR3 is TGTGCCAGTAGTATCTCCCCCCCTTCCGGGACAAATCAGCCCCAGCATTTT. It yields the protein CASSISPPSGTNQPQHF.

J is TRBJ2-7 and V is TRBV10-3, with 10 bases that match TRBD1. This CDR3 has 14 amino acids. With 6 bases clipped from V and 2 bases from J, the junction kept 4 bases outside the gene matches. Germline V lookup: CDR1 ENHRY, CDR2 SYGVKD. In DNA form, the CDR3 reads TGTGCCATCAGGTGGACAGGGGGTCCCTACGAGCAGTACTTC. It specifies CAIRWTGGPYEQYF.

The chain joins TRBV5-1 to TRBJ2-7; tentative D call: TRBD1 (5 bases). Per germline, CDR1 SGHRS and CDR2 YFSETQ. Trimming cost V 2 bases and J 5 bases, with 17 bases left between them. CDR3 length: 15 amino acids. CDR3 in amino acids: CASSFIGQGYDEQYF. Here the CDR3 DNA reads TGCGCCAGCAGCTTTATTGGGCAGGGTTACGACGAGCAGTACTTC.

The V and J genes are TRBV4-1 and TRBJ2-1; no definite D call. The CDR3 totals 14 residues. The V end was cut by 1 base, the J end by 4 bases, with 8 bases between. The germline CDR1 and CDR2 sequences are MGHRA and YSYEKL. CDR3 amino acids: CASSQAAAYNEQFF. The CDR3, as DNA: TGCGCCAGCAGCCAAGCTGCAGCATACAATGAGCAGTTCTTC.

The V call is TRBV7-2, the J call TRBJ1-6; D might be TRBD1 (5 bases). Germline V gene sequence: CDR1 SGHTA, CDR2 FQGNSA. The CDR3 has 14 amino acids. V lost 3 bases and J lost 8, with 11 bases in between. This CDR3 reads CASSFRVTDSPLHF. CDR3 bases: TGTGCCAGCAGCTTCAGGGTAACTGATTCACCCCTCCACTTT.

V usage is TRBV5-1 and J usage is TRBJ2-7; maybe TRBD1 (5 bases). V dropped 4 bases and J dropped 4 bases, with 9 bases sitting between them. CDR1 and CDR2 (germline): SGHRS, YFSETQ. The CDR3 spans 12 residues. The CDR3, as DNA: TGCGCCAGCAGCCTCGACAGATACGAGCAGTACTTC. Translation gives CASSLDRYEQYF.

This clone came up many times. The genes are TRBV18 and TRBJ1-2; 7 bases map to TRBD1. Germline V CDR1 and CDR2: KGHSH, LQKENI. This CDR3 has 14 residues. The V segment lost 3 bases and the J segment 4 bases; nucleotides outside the gene matches: 5. CDR3 sequence: CASSPPRDSYGYTF. The DNA for the CDR3 is TGTGCCAGCTCACCTCCCCGGGACAGCTATGGCTACACCTTC.

A word on this clone: An end of the junction differs from the germline gene, which may be a read error. The genes are TRBV5-8 and TRBJ2-5, with 7 bases aligning to TRBD2. CDR1 and CDR2 (germline): SGHTS, YDEGEE. The CDR3 extends over 13 amino acids. As DNA, the CDR3 is TGTGCCAGCAGCTCCTCATGGGGGAGGGGTAGAAACTTC. This codes for CASSSSWGRGRNF.